This section outlines one T cell receptor (beta chain) sequence together with its context. Its antigen is unidentified. The data stem from a study of OX40 agonist ivuxolimab in advanced cancers. The wider study: Ivuxolimab, an antibody acting as an agonist of OX40 (CD134), was used to treat patients. Regarding the study as a whole: Clones of CD4+ and CD8+ blood T cells grew by week 6 at doses of 0.1 to 3.0 mg/kg. Antigen specificity remained undetermined for the expanded peripheral T cells.

The germline V gene encodes CDR1 SGHRS and CDR2 YFSETQ. The length of the CDR3 is 13 residues. V was pared by 5 bases and J by 1 base, with 9 bases between. The protocol was immunoSEQ multiplex PCR, while the TCRdb copy is restricted to in-frame clones and leaves out a portion. The sample shows 70,000 to 100,000 clones, about 90% of them seen only once. The chain is built from TRBV5-1 and TRBJ1-2; the D gene is possibly TRBD1 (5 bases). The clonotype comes from an adult with an advanced solid tumor such as melanoma, head and neck, liver or kidney cancer. Source: CD4+ or CD8+ T cells sorted from blood, taken in a trial of the OX40 agonist ivuxolimab. CDR3 DNA: TGCGCCAGCAGAACGGGGCGTAACTATGGCTACACCTTC. It encodes CASRTGRNYGYTF.